The clone carrying this T cell receptor beta chain was seen a handful of times. The antigen remains unidentified. This CDR3 is also generated by other DNA sequences in the sample. Expressed TCRB transcripts were sequenced because the isolated RNA had all been reverse transcribed beforehand. Libraries were prepared by immunoSEQ multiplex PCR; TCRdb keeps only in-frame clonotypes and omits some of them. The table records a few hundred thousand clones, 15% to 20% of them present only once. About 110 mL of blood, on average, came from one heparinised draw per donor. The CDR3 runs to 13 residues. CDR1 is SEHNR, CDR2 FQNEAQ, per germline (reference sequence). With V trimmed by 3 bases and J by 4 bases, 1 base remained unmatched. The record originates from a study of beta chain features in type 1 diabetes. Findings and limits, study-wide: Type 1 diabetes patients had moderately but significantly shorter TCRB CDR3s in all four CD4+ subsets. A closer apparent resemblance between naive, central memory and Treg TCRB repertoires was seen in patients than in healthy donors. cDNA sequencing could over-represent cells with high TCR expression. Shorter templates may be favored by PCR, equally so in patients and controls.

This sequence originates from a man younger than 45 with type 1 diabetes. V and J are TRBV7-9 and TRBJ2-5; 8 bases fit TRBD2. Material for sequencing was naive CD4+ T cells from blood. CDR3 residues: CASSLLAGETQYF. The CDR3 DNA reads as TGTGCCAGCAGCTTGCTAGCGGGAGAGACCCAGTACTTC. Based on the CDR3 plus reference TRBV7-9 and TRBJ2-5, the full variable domain is DTGVSQNPRHKITKRGQNVTFRCDPISEHNRLYWYRQTLGQGPEFLTYFQNEAQLEKSRLLSDRFSAERPKGSFSTLEIQRTEQGDSAMYLCASSLLAGETQYFGPGTRLLVL.